What follows are 25 T cell receptor beta chains derived from one specimen sequenced in a study of regulatory T cells in long-lasting Graves disease. Arm-PCR with iRepertoire HTBI primers amplified the CDR3 regions for these TCR beta libraries. From the multiplex PCR reads, TCRdb called clonotypes with MiXCR, one entry per CDR3 protein. The repertoire holds over 650,000 distinct CDR3 sequences, with approximately 29% as singletons. The time point was: persistent/refractory GD, antithyroid drugs over 5 years with positive TRAb. PBMC RNA was the source of the TCR library. The material was peripheral blood mononuclear cells (PBMCs), obtained when the disease was refractory, from a patient treated with antithyroid drugs. The receptors were gathered from a female donor with Graves disease.

This clonotype showed up just a few times. The chain links TRBV30 to TRBJ1-2; D gene ambiguous. Trimming removed 0 bases at V and 7 bases at J, with 12 bases between. Germline values: CDR1 GTSNPN, CDR2 SVGIG (reference sequence). CDR3 length equals 13 residues. The CDR3 is CAWSVVQPGGYTF. The CDR3, as DNA: TGTGCCTGGAGTGTAGTTCAGCCTGGTGGCTACACCTTC.

The DNA for the CDR3 is TGTGCCAGCAGTGAAGCTCATGACAGGGGGCAGGACATTCAGTACTTC. Its translation: CASSEAHDRGQDIQYF. The chain recombines TRBV6-2 or TRBV6-3 with TRBJ2-4; TRBD1 aligns across 10 bases. The junction had 12 bases not matched to a gene; V was cut back by 5 bases and J by 8 bases. The CDR3 length is 16 residues. The germline gives CDR1 MNHEY, CDR2 SVGEGT.

This clonotype was seen a handful of times. The J gene is TRBJ1-2, the V gene TRBV6-2 or TRBV6-3; 8 bases are shared with TRBD1. The CDR3 has 14 amino acids. Per germline, CDR1 MNHEY and CDR2 SVGEGT. With 5 bases clipped from V and 8 bases from J, the junction kept 10 bases outside the gene matches. The chain's CDR3 is CASSKDRAELGYTF. In DNA, the CDR3 is TGTGCCAGCAGTAAGGACAGGGCGGAGTTAGGCTACACCTTC.

This clonotype has just a few counts. This chain links TRBV12-3 or TRBV12-4 with TRBJ2-2; 11 bases fit TRBD2. This CDR3 has 15 residues. J was trimmed by 4 bases and V by 6 bases; bases with no gene match: 4. Here the CDR3 DNA reads TGTGCCAGCAGCGCGGGACTAGCGGCCACCGGGGAGCTGTTTTTT. It specifies CASSAGLAATGELFF.

In its sample, this clonotype was seen many times. V and J are TRBV27 and TRBJ1-1, with D perhaps matching TRBD1 (6 bases). This CDR3 comprises 15 residues. The ends were cut back, 3 bases at V and 0 bases at J, with 11 bases in the middle. Germline values: CDR1 MNHEY, CDR2 SMNVEV (reference sequence). This CDR3 is CASSFLQGLNTEAFF. CDR3 nucleotide sequence: TGTGCCAGCAGTTTCCTGCAGGGGTTGAACACTGAAGCTTTCTTT.

This chain connects TRBV25-1 to TRBJ1-2; no definite D call. The CDR3 has 13 amino acids. The ends were cut back, 3 bases at V and 7 bases at J, with 12 bases in the middle. Germline-derived CDR1 and CDR2 are MGHDK and SYGVNS. CDR3 protein: CASSDPTRRGYTF. The CDR3 DNA reads TGTGCCAGCAGTGACCCCACACGACGTGGCTACACCTTC.

The chain uses TRBV28 and TRBJ1-4, with 10 bases that match TRBD1. The germline V gene has CDR1 MDHEN and CDR2 SYDVKM. Trimming at V came to 5 bases and at J to 8 bases, leaving 8 bases not matched to a gene. This CDR3 is 15 amino acids long. CDR3 sequence: CASSPPGQGSEKLFF. The CDR3 coding sequence is TGTGCCAGCAGTCCTCCGGGACAGGGGAGCGAAAAACTGTTTTTT.

This clonotype was counted between two and nine times. For the CDR3, the DNA is TGCAGCGTTGACCCAATTTATAATCTAAACACTGAAGCTTTCTTT. Translating gives CSVDPIYNLNTEAFF. The chain joins TRBV29-1 to TRBJ1-1; D remains unclear. Germline V gene sequence: CDR1 SQVTM, CDR2 ANQGSEA. This CDR3 has 15 amino acids. V gave up 3 bases and J gave up 2 bases, with 16 bases separating them. Complete variable domain (other parts from reference TRBV29-1 and TRBJ1-1): SAVISQKPSRDICQRGTSLTIQCQVDSQVTMMFWYRQQPGQSLTLIATANQGSEATYESGFVIDKFPISRPNLTFSTLTVSNMSPEDSSIYLCSVDPIYNLNTEAFFGQGTRLTVV.

This chain connects TRBV6-1 to TRBJ2-7; 10 nucleotides align to TRBD1. Per the germline V gene, CDR1 is MNHNS and CDR2 is SASEGT. This CDR3 is 14 amino acids long. Unmatched junction bases numbered 6, after V lost 8 bases and J lost 2 bases. This CDR3 is CASGGTGVPYEQYF. For the CDR3, the DNA is TGTGCCAGCGGAGGGACAGGGGTCCCCTACGAGCAGTACTTC.

The rearrangement links TRBV29-1 to TRBJ1-1; D is unresolved. CDR3 size: 14 residues. Looked up from germline, CDR1 is SQVTM and CDR2 is ANQGSEA. V was shortened by 0 bases and J by 6 bases, with 14 bases between the two germline ends. The CDR3 DNA reads TGCAGCGTTGAAGATATTTTAAGAAGGGCTGAAGCTTTCTTT. This translates into CSVEDILRRAEAFF.

This clonotype has only a few counts. This sequence joins TRBV7-3 and TRBJ1-2; a weak D match, TRBD1 (5 bases). With 5 bases removed from V and 4 bases from J, the gap between germline ends came to 17 bases. This CDR3 region has 15 residues. From germline, CDR1 is SGHTA and CDR2 FQGTGA. The CDR3 coding sequence is TGTGCCAGCAGCCCTGCAGGGCAGGAGGGCTATGGCTACACCTTC. It specifies CASSPAGQEGYGYTF.

The chain is built from TRBV12-3 or TRBV12-4 and TRBJ2-5, with TRBD2 identical over 14 bases. V shed 1 base and J 4 bases; nucleotides not matched to a gene: 8. The CDR3 has 18 residues. CDR3 in DNA: TGTGCCAGCAGTTTAGGGGGATTAGGACTAGCGGGAGGAGAGACCCAGTACTTC. This encodes CASSLGGLGLAGGETQYF.

The chain recombines TRBV10-3 with TRBJ1-1; a weak D match, TRBD1 (6 bases). Germline V gene lookup returns CDR1 ENHRY and CDR2 SYGVKD. V was trimmed by 6 bases and J by 4 bases, leaving 12 bases between them. CDR3 length equals 13 residues. CDR3 amino acids: CAISDTGLTEAFF. CDR3 coding DNA: TGTGCCATCAGCGATACAGGGCTCACTGAAGCTTTCTTT.

This clonotype was observed at least ten times. The rearrangement links TRBV12-3 or TRBV12-4 to TRBJ1-2, with TRBD1 matching 7 bases. V lost 1 base and J lost 8; bases outside the gene matches: 10. The CDR3 extends over 15 amino acids. The CDR3 coding sequence is TGTGCCAGCAGTTTAGGGAAGGGGGCGTTGGCGGGCTACACCTTC. It specifies CASSLGKGALAGYTF.

The rearrangement uses TRBV12-3 or TRBV12-4 and TRBJ2-1; the D gene is possibly TRBD1 (5 bases). The ends were cut back, 5 bases at V and 4 bases at J, with 9 bases in the middle. The length of the CDR3 is 13 residues. CDR3 loop: CASSETVYNEQFF. CDR3 nucleotides: TGTGCCAGCAGTGAGACAGTGTACAATGAGCAGTTCTTC.

This clonotype was detected many times. The rearrangement links TRBV28 to TRBJ1-1; tentative D call: TRBD1 (5 bases). The CDR3 has 15 residues. Trimming stripped 0 bases from V and 2 bases from J, with 10 bases between. Germline V CDR1 and CDR2: MDHEN, SYDVKM. The CDR3 bases are TGTGCCAGCAGTTTATGGGAAACAGGTAACACTGAAGCTTTCTTT. Protein: CASSLWETGNTEAFF.

This sequence joins TRBV3-1 and TRBJ1-6; D may be TRBD1 (5 bases). CDR1 and CDR2 from the germline V gene are LGHDT and YNNKEL (reference sequence). Trimming removed 4 bases at V and 7 bases at J, with 14 bases between. The CDR3 is 15 residues long. CDR3 sequence (DNA): TGTGCCAGCAGCCCCGGGGGGATGACGAATTCACCCCTCCACTTT. Translation: CASSPGGMTNSPLHF.

The chain uses TRBV5-8 and TRBJ2-1, with 8 bases aligning to TRBD1. The J segment lost 4 bases and the V segment lost 0 bases, leaving 3 bases of the junction unmatched. Germline CDR1 and CDR2: SGHTS and YDEGEE. This CDR3 contains 15 residues. The CDR3 nucleotides read TGTGCCAGCAGCTTGGCCGGGACAGGTTACAATGAGCAGTTCTTC. This codes for CASSLAGTGYNEQFF.

V gene TRBV19 combines with J gene TRBJ1-5; D is possibly TRBD1 (6 bases). The CDR3 sequence is 17 residues long. Deletions cut 7 bases from V and 1 base from J, with 20 bases between. Germline CDR1 LNHDA, CDR2 SQIVND (reference sequence). The CDR3 loop reads CASKELPGAASNQPQHF. Here the CDR3 DNA reads TGTGCCAGTAAGGAATTGCCAGGGGCGGCGAGCAATCAGCCCCAGCATTTT.

The genes are TRBV7-6 and TRBJ1-4; D is unclear. The CDR3 is made up of 12 amino acids. Germline V gene sequence: CDR1 SGHVS, CDR2 FNYEAQ. Trimming stripped 5 bases from V and 10 bases from J, with 11 bases between. Here the CDR3 reads CASSPSVGKLFF. For the CDR3, the DNA is TGTGCCAGCAGCCCATCGGTGGGAAAACTGTTTTTT.

This clonotype was detected a few times. The chain links TRBV28 to TRBJ1-1, with D possibly TRBD1 on 5 matching bases. This CDR3 spans 15 amino acids. Trimming took off 3 bases at V and 5 bases at J, with 16 bases between the two ends. Germline V gene data show CDR1 as MDHEN and CDR2 as SYDVKM. DNA for the CDR3: TGTGCCAGCAGTTTGCTCCCCGGGGGTGGGACTGAAGCTTTCTTT. Its translation is CASSLLPGGGTEAFF.

The chain carries TRBV6-4 and TRBJ1-1; D ambiguous. V lost 2 bases, J lost 6 bases, and 10 bases lay in between. The germline gives CDR1 MRHNA, CDR2 SNTAGT. This CDR3 has 13 amino acids. In DNA, the CDR3 is TGTGCCAGCAGTGACACCAGCCATTCTGAAGCTTTCTTT. It codes for CASSDTSHSEAFF.

This clonotype was counted ten times or more. The chain links TRBV2 to TRBJ2-7, with TRBD2 as a possible D gene (5 bases). With 6 bases removed from V and 4 bases from J, the gap between germline ends came to 10 bases. This CDR3 contains 12 residues. The germline V gene has CDR1 SNHLY and CDR2 FYNNEI. In DNA, the CDR3 is TGTGCCAGCAGCTCCCGGGGTTACGAGCAGTACTTC. This translates into CASSSRGYEQYF.

The chain carries TRBV7-2 and TRBJ1-1; TRBD1 might be the D (6 bases). V lost 9 bases to trimming and J lost 1 base, with 21 bases between them. CDR1 is SGHTA, CDR2 FQGNSA, per germline. The CDR3 is made up of 16 amino acids. The CDR3 region is CASSIVPGVTNTEAFF. The CDR3 nucleotides read TGTGCCAGTAGTATAGTCCCAGGGGTGACGAACACTGAAGCTTTCTTT.

This clonotype was seen repeatedly, ten times or more. This chain links TRBV12-3 or TRBV12-4 with TRBJ1-1; 9 nucleotides match TRBD1. J was trimmed by 4 bases and V by 6 bases; bases with no gene match: 9. The CDR3 covers 15 residues. The CDR3 sequence is CASSPRTGEFTEAFF. The CDR3 coding sequence is TGTGCCAGCAGCCCCCGGACAGGGGAGTTCACTGAAGCTTTCTTT.